Presented here are 11 T cell receptor beta chains from one specimen sequenced in a study of graft-versus-host responses after intestinal transplantation. Produced via immunoSEQ multiplex PCR; TCRdb's table is partial and in-frame only. The table includes some 46,000 clones, about 95% detected once. This material consisted of PBMCs, taken 335 days after intestinal transplant. These receptors came from a human patient who received an intestinal transplant, so some T cells may come from the graft donor.

This clone showed up just once. This chain's CDR3 is CASMREYQEQFF. The CDR3 DNA is TGTGCCAGCATGCGGGAGTATCAGGAGCAGTTCTTC. The gene calls are TRBV6-1 and TRBJ2-1; 7 bases map to TRBD2. The V and J ends lost 7 bases and 10 bases, in that order; junction bases with no gene match: 7. This CDR3 region has 12 residues. CDR1 MNHNS and CDR2 SASEGT come from the germline V gene.

The chain recombines TRBV6-5 with TRBJ1-5; a weak D match, TRBD1 (5 bases). Germline CDR1 is MNHEY and CDR2 is SVGAGI. The CDR3 runs to 13 residues. V shed 6 bases and J shed 8 bases, with 14 bases lying between them. The CDR3 nucleotides read TGTGCCAGCAGCGGGGGTAGGTGGGAGCCCCAGCATTTT. Its translation: CASSGGRWEPQHF.

V and J are TRBV7-9 and TRBJ2-7, with 10 bases fitting TRBD2. V gave up 3 bases and J gave up 2 bases; unmatched junction bases: 1. From germline, CDR1 is SEHNR and CDR2 FQNEAQ (reference sequence). The CDR3 is 14 amino acids. CDR3 loop: CASSFSGGTYEQYF. In DNA form, the CDR3 reads TGTGCCAGCAGCTTTAGCGGGGGGACCTACGAGCAGTACTTC.

The genes are TRBV7-6 and TRBJ2-5; weak D call: TRBD1 (5 bases). Germline V gene sequence: CDR1 SGHVS, CDR2 FNYEAQ. The CDR3 covers 12 residues. Trimming stripped 6 bases from V and 4 bases from J, with 9 bases between. The CDR3 sequence: CASRSGPETQYF. The CDR3 DNA follows: TGTGCCAGCAGGTCAGGGCCAGAGACCCAGTACTTC. The entire variable domain, with the rest obtained from reference TRBV7-6 and TRBJ2-5, is as follows: GAGVSQSPRYKVTKRGQDVALRCDPISGHVSLYWYRQALGQGPEFLTYFNYEAQQDKSGLPNDRFSAERPEGSISTLTIQRTEQRDSAMYRCASRSGPETQYFGPGTRLLVL.

The V call is TRBV5-4, the J call TRBJ2-5; possibly TRBD2 for D (6 bases). Germline lookup yields CDR1 SGHNT and CDR2 YYREEE (reference sequence). The CDR3 covers 14 residues. The V end was cut by 1 base, the J end by 5 bases, with 12 bases between. CDR3 region: CASSLLGAGETQYF. DNA of the CDR3: TGTGCCAGCAGCTTGTTGGGCGCGGGGGAGACCCAGTACTTC.

The rearrangement uses TRBV19 and TRBJ2-7, with 9 bases that match TRBD1. Germline V gene data show CDR1 as LNHDA and CDR2 as SQIVND (reference sequence). The CDR3 spans 14 residues. The junction had 6 bases not matched to a gene; V was cut back by 4 bases and J by 5 bases. Here the CDR3 reads CASSNSGTGHEQYF. CDR3 nucleotides: TGTGCCAGTAGTAATTCGGGGACAGGGCACGAGCAGTACTTC.

V is TRBV6-6 and J is TRBJ2-7, with D perhaps TRBD2 (6 bases). The CDR3 extends over 15 amino acids. The germline V gene encodes CDR1 MNHNY and CDR2 SVGAGI (reference sequence). Deletions cut 2 bases from V and 3 bases from J, with 14 bases between. The CDR3 coding sequence is TGTGCCAGCAGTTACGGGGCTAGCGCATTCTACGAGCAGTACTTC. Translated, it gives CASSYGASAFYEQYF.

The V gene is TRBV6-5, the J gene TRBJ1-5, with D possibly being TRBD1 (6 bases). Per germline, CDR1 MNHEY and CDR2 SVGAGI. CDR3 length equals 13 residues. V dropped 6 bases and J dropped 4 bases, with 10 bases sitting between them. CDR3 DNA sequence: TGTGCCAGCAGGCAGGGGCGAAATCAGCCCCAGCATTTT. Translating gives CASRQGRNQPQHF.

This chain connects TRBV7-6 to TRBJ2-7, with D possibly matching TRBD2 (6 bases). The CDR3 totals 15 residues. Trimming left V 2 bases short and J 3 bases short, with 14 bases between. The germline CDR1 and CDR2 sequences are SGHVS and FNYEAQ. The CDR3 protein is CASSLMGGAIYEQYF. CDR3 coding DNA: TGTGCCAGCAGCTTAATGGGCGGGGCGATCTACGAGCAGTACTTC.

The chain links TRBV12-5 to TRBJ2-7; D ambiguous. Trimming removed 0 bases at V and 5 bases at J, with 17 bases between. Per germline, CDR1 LGHNT and CDR2 FRNRAP. The CDR3 spans 16 residues. The CDR3 region has the DNA TGTGCTAGTGGTTTGGTACCAATCGCCAGTTCGGACGAGCAGTACTTC. Translated, it gives CASGLVPIASSDEQYF.

The gene calls are TRBV6-6 and TRBJ1-2; 7 nucleotides line up with TRBD1. This CDR3 spans 13 amino acids. The V gene end was trimmed by 6 bases and the J gene end by 2 bases; junction bases not matched to a gene: 3. The V gene's germline CDR1 is MNHNY and CDR2 SVGAGI (reference sequence). For the CDR3, the DNA is TGTGCCAGCAGCCCGACAGGGAACTATGGCTACACCTTC. Translated, it gives CASSPTGNYGYTF.